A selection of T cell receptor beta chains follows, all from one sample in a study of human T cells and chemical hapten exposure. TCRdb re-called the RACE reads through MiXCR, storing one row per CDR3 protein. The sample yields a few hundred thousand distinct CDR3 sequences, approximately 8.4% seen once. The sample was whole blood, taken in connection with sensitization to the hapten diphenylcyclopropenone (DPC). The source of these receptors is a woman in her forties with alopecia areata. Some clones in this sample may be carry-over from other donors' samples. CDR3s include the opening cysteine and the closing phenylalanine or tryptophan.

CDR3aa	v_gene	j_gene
CSAPPPGQGPYEQYF	TRBV20-1	TRBJ2-7
CSARGLDRFYEQYF	TRBV20-1	TRBJ2-7
CASSNEQGNQPQHF	TRBV21-1	TRBJ1-5
CASSVGSANTIYF	TRBV9	TRBJ1-3
CASSPVGGFDTQYF	TRBV6-2/TRBV6-3	TRBJ2-3
CASRSGTASSYNEQFF	TRBV28	TRBJ2-1
CASSLESRGNYGYTF	TRBV7-9	TRBJ1-2
CASSLGRGREETQYF	TRBV7-3	TRBJ2-5
CASSFPTSGRTGTDTQYF	TRBV28	TRBJ2-3
CASSAQVGLAGGTDTQYF	TRBV9	TRBJ2-3
CASSSGQSTEAFF	TRBV7-2	TRBJ1-1
CASSIGQRAFF	TRBV7-9	TRBJ1-1
CASSLTGLAVSYEQYF	TRBV6-6	TRBJ2-7
CASSSGTSGFGLTDTQYF	TRBV7-3	TRBJ2-3
CSATRGQANSPLHF	TRBV20-1	TRBJ1-6
CASSNKQGSGNTIYF	TRBV6-6	TRBJ1-3
CASSHKLGDLSSGANVLTF	TRBV7-9	TRBJ2-6
CASSTPGLEHEQYF	TRBV7-6	TRBJ2-7
CASSNHPGTGSYEQYF	TRBV28	TRBJ2-7
CSGWTGNYGYTF	TRBV29-1	TRBJ1-2
CASSEETQYF	TRBV6-1	TRBJ2-5
CASSLGDYSNQPQHF	TRBV7-9	TRBJ1-5
CASSLSGQINTEAFF	TRBV5-1	TRBJ1-1
CATSRGTATNEKLFF	TRBV15	TRBJ1-4
CAPRRGAPNTEAFF	TRBV7-2	TRBJ1-1
CASSFEVMNTEAFF	TRBV12-3/TRBV12-4	TRBJ1-1
CASSQVSGGEGTEAFF	TRBV4-2	TRBJ1-1
CASSYSTSAEQFF	TRBV6-5	TRBJ2-1
CASSYSLGSLNNEQFF	TRBV6-5	TRBJ2-1
CASSLGPGASYNSPLHF	TRBV7-9	TRBJ1-6
CATGDGAVNEQFF	TRBV24-1	TRBJ2-1
CASSATAGANTGELFF	TRBV11-3	TRBJ2-2
CASSFSGRDQETQYF	TRBV5-1	TRBJ2-5
CASSSAGSGRYSYEQYF	TRBV28	TRBJ2-7
CATMNPGLVYEQFF	TRBV10-3	TRBJ2-1
CASRYRASTDTQYF	TRBV14	TRBJ2-3
CASSSFLGHQHF	TRBV7-2	TRBJ1-5
CASSLWGRASTDTQYF	TRBV11-2	TRBJ2-3
CASSQEILDPGNQPQHF	TRBV3-1	TRBJ1-5
CASSPGRSYEQYF	TRBV7-2	TRBJ2-7
CASSPTVYEQYF	TRBV7-9	TRBJ2-7
CAITGGYEQYF	TRBV10-3	TRBJ2-7
CASSLEGAGNSPLHF	TRBV5-1	TRBJ1-6
CASSLLASGGNEQFF	TRBV5-4	TRBJ2-1
CASSQEGEGSNQPQHF	TRBV4-2	TRBJ1-5
CASSESDNVRQGLCYSNQPQHF	TRBV10-1	TRBJ1-5
CASSPRLAGADTQYF	TRBV27	TRBJ2-3
CASSRTGTLSDTQYF	TRBV18	TRBJ2-3
CASSLGPRGQETQYF	TRBV12-3/TRBV12-4	TRBJ2-5